This T cell receptor beta chain was sequenced during a study of beta chain features in type 1 diabetes. Study observations and caveats: Reduced insertions and increased deletions marked VDJ junctions in type 1 diabetes patients.

Germline-derived CDR1 and CDR2 are SGHRS and YFSETQ. V shed 2 bases and J 1 base; nucleotides not matched to a gene: 6. The CDR3 loop spans 18 amino acids. Central memory, naive, regulatory and stem cell-like memory CD4+ cells were sorted by CD45RO/CCR7/CD25/CD127/CD95/CD27. A remark on this clone: Antigen unknown.

Investigators reverse transcribed all isolated RNA, so they sequenced expressed TCRB transcripts. Each sample of naive, central memory or regulatory T cells had, on average, roughly 3.6 million reads. Sequencing was performed with immunoSEQ multiplex PCR; in TCRdb, only in-frame clones are kept and a portion is missing. The repertoire holds about 360,000 clones, with approximately 12% as singletons. The sequencing input was naive CD4+ T cells from blood. This TCR derives from a man aged 18 to 29 in good health. V and J are TRBV5-1 and TRBJ2-3, with 14 positions matching TRBD2. The CDR3 coding sequence is TGCGCCAGCAGCTTACGACTAGCGGGAGGGCCGGGCACAGATACGCAGTATTTT. Residues: CASSLRLAGGPGTDTQYF.